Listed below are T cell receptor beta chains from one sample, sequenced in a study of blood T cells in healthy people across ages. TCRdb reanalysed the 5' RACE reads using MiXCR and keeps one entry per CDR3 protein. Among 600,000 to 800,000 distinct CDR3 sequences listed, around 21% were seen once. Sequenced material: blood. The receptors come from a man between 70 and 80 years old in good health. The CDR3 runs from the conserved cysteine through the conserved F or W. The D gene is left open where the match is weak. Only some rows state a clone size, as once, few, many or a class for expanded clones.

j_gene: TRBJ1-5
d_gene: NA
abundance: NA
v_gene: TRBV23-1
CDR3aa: CASSQSYSINQPQHF
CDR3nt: TGCGCCAGCAGTCAATCATACAGCATCAATCAGCCCCAGCATTTT

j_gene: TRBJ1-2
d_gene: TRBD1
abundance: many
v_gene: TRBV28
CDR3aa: CASSSEGAGGGGYTF
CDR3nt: TGTGCCAGCAGTTCGGAGGGGGCGGGAGGAGGAGGCTACACCTTC

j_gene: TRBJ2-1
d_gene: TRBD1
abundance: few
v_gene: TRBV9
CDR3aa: CASSVATSGGKHEQFF
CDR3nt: TGTGCCAGCAGCGTAGCTACTTCAGGGGGTAAACATGAGCAGTTCTTC

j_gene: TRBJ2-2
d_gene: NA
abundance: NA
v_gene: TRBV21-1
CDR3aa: CASSKGTSGRPTGELFF
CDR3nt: TGTGCCAGCAGCAAAGGGACTAGCGGGAGACCAACCGGGGAGCTGTTTTTT

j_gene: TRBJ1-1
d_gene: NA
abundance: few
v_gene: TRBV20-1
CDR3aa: CSAVHAAEAFF
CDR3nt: TGCAGTGCTGTACATGCAGCTGAAGCTTTCTTT

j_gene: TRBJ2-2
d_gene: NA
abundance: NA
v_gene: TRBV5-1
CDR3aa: CASSPRGGGELFF
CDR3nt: TGCGCCAGCAGCCCCAGGGGGGGCGGGGAGCTGTTTTTT

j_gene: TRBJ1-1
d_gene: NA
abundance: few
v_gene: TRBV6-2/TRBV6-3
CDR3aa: CASSYRGSSEAFF
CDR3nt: TGTGCCAGCAGTTACCGGGGTTCCTCTGAAGCTTTCTTT

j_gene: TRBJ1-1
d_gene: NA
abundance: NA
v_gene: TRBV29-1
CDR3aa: CSGTAGHEAFF
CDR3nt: TGCAGCGGTACGGCGGGACATGAGGCTTTCTTT

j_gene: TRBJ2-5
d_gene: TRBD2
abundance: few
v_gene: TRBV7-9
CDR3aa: CTSSLASGKETQYF
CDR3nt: TGTACCAGCAGCTTGGCTAGCGGGAAAGAGACCCAGTACTTC

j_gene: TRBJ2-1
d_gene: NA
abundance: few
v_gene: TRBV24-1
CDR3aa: CATSDTGSSRPYNEQFF
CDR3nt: TGTGCCACCAGTGACACCGGTAGTAGCAGACCCTACAATGAGCAGTTCTTC

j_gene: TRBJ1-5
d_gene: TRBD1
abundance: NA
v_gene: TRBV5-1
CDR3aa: CASRPGTGNSNQPQHF
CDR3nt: TGCGCCAGCAGACCCGGGACAGGGAATAGCAATCAGCCCCAGCATTTT

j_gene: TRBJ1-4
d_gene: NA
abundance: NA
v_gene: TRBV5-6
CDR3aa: CASSQKYFENEKLFF
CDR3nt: TGTGCCAGCAGCCAGAAATACTTTGAGAATGAAAAACTGTTTTTT

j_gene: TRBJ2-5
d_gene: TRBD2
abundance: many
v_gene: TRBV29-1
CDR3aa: CSVEGLAGETQYF
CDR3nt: TGCAGCGTTGAGGGACTAGCGGGAGAGACCCAGTACTTC

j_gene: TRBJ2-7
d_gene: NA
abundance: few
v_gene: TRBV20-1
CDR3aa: CSASGAYDAQGYEQYF
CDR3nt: TGCAGTGCTAGTGGTGCTTATGATGCTCAAGGCTACGAGCAGTACTTC

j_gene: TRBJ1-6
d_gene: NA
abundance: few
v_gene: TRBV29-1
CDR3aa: CSVGTFEDSPLHF
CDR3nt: TGCAGCGTTGGGACATTTGAGGATTCACCCCTCCACTTT

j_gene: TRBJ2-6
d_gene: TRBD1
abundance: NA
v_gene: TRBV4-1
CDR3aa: CASSQTTGGVSGANVLTF
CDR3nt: TGCGCCAGCAGCCAAACAACAGGGGGAGTCTCTGGGGCCAACGTCCTGACTTTC

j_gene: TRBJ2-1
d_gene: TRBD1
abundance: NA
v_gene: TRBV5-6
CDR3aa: CASSMDRGNEQFF
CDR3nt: TGTGCCAGCAGTATGGACAGGGGCAATGAGCAGTTCTTC

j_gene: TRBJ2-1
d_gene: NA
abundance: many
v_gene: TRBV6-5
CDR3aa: CASSYVAGLSYNEQFF
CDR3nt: TGTGCCAGCAGTTACGTTGCGGGACTCTCCTACAATGAGCAGTTCTTC

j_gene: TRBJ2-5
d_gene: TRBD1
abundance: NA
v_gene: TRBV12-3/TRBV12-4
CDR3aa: CASSPRDRIGETQYF
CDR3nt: TGTGCCAGCAGTCCCCGGGACAGGATTGGTGAGACCCAGTACTTC

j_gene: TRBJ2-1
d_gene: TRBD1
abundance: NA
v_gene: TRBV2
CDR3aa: CASSEVDRGPFAGSYNEQFF
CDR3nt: TGTGCCAGCAGTGAAGTGGACAGGGGGCCTTTCGCGGGATCCTACAATGAGCAGTTCTTC

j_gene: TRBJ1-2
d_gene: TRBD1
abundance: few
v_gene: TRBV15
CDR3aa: CATSTRTGGYTF
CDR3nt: TGTGCCACCAGCACAAGGACAGGAGGCTACACCTTC

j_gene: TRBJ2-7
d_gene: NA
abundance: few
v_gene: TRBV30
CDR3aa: CAWSTGTYEQYF
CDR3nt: TGTGCCTGGAGTACAGGGACCTACGAGCAGTACTTC

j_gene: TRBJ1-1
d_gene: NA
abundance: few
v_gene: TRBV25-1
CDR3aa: CASSDVGRGTEAFF
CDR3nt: TGTGCCAGCAGTGACGTGGGGCGGGGAACTGAAGCTTTCTTT

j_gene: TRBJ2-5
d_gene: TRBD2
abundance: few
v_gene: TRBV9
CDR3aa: CASSNPSGMFTETQYF
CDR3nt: TGTGCCAGCAGCAACCCTAGCGGGATGTTTACAGAGACCCAGTACTTC

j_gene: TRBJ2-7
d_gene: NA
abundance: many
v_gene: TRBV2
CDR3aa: CASTLDYEQYF
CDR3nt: TGTGCCAGCACCCTCGACTACGAGCAGTACTTC

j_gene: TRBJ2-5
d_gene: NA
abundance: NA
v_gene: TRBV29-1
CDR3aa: CSVDGGAGETQYF
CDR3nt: TGCAGCGTTGACGGTGGGGCTGGGGAGACCCAGTACTTC

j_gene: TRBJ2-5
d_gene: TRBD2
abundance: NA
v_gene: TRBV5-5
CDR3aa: CASSSPSGQETQYF
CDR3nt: TGTGCCAGCAGCAGTCCTAGCGGCCAAGAGACCCAGTACTTC